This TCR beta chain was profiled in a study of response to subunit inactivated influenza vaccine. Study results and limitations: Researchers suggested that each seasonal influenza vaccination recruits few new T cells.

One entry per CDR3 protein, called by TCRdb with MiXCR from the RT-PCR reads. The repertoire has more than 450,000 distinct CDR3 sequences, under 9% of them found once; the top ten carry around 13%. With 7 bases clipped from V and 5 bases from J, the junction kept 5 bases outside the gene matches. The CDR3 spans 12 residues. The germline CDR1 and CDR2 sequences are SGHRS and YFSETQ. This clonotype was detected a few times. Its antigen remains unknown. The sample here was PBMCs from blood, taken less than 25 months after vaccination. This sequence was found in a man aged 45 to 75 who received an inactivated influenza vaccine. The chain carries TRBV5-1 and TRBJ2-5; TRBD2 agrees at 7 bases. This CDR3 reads CASGGGEETQYF. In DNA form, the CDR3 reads TGCGCCAGCGGCGGGGGTGAGGAGACCCAGTACTTC.